This T cell receptor (beta chain) comes out of a study of blood T cell repertoires in COVID-19. For the study at large: PBMCs, B-cell-depleted T cells, or T cells were the source of the cDNA or gDNA that made up the material.

The assay was immunoSEQ multiplex PCR, and TCRdb's table has in-frame clones only and misses some. The sample carries about 170,000 clones, 80% to 85% recorded once. This CDR3 has 14 residues. V shed 4 bases and J shed 4 bases, with 14 bases lying between them. From germline, CDR1 is SGHRS and CDR2 YFSETQ. The source material was peripheral blood. The chain recombines TRBV5-1 with TRBJ1-1; maybe TRBD1 (6 bases). This receptor was identified in a human donor with acute or convalescent COVID-19. The donor label of this sample is uncertain. For the CDR3, the DNA is TGCGCCAGCAGCCCGTTCGGGGGGCCCACTGAAGCTTTCTTT. Its translation: CASSPFGGPTEAFF.